This T cell receptor beta chain originates from a study of glioma-infiltrating T cells after dendritic cell vaccination. The study, taken as a whole, reports: Only a small number of patients had complete blood and tumor samples.

Noted time point: after dendritic cell vaccination, including at tumor progression/relapse. The length of the CDR3 is 14 residues. Germline V gene lookup returns CDR1 GTSNPN and CDR2 SVGIG (reference sequence). The V gene lost 4 bases and the J gene lost 5 bases, with 15 bases spanning the gap. Details on this clone: The antigen remains undetermined.

TCRdb keeps only in-frame clones here, not all; method: immunoSEQ multiplex PCR. This repertoire shows 55,000 to 75,000 clones, about 80% found once; its top ten account for roughly 14%. The chain carries TRBV30 and TRBJ1-5; maybe TRBD1 (6 bases). This receptor was obtained from a human donor with glioblastoma. The input for sequencing was blood, taken after dendritic cell vaccination. The CDR3 bases are TGTGCCTGGAACACAGGGTTGCTGGATCAGCCCCAGCATTTT. Encoded protein: CAWNTGLLDQPQHF.